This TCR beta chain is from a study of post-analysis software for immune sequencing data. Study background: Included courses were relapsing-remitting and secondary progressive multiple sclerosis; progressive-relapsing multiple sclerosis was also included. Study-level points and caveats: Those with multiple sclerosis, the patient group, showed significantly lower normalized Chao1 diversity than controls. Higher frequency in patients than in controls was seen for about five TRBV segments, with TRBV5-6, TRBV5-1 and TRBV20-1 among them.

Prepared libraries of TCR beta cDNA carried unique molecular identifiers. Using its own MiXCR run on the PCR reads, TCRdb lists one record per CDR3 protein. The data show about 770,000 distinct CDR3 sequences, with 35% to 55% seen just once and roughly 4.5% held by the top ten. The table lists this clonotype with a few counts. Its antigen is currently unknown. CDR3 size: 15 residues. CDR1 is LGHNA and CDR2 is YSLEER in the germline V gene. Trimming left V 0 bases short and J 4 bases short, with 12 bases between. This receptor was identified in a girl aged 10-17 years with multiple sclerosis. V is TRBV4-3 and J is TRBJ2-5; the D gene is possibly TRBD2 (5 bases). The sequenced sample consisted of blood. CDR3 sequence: CASSQDPRSGETQYF. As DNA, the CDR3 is TGCGCCAGCAGCCAAGATCCCAGGAGCGGAGAGACCCAGTACTTC.